This TCR beta chain derives from a study of control samples from healthy donors and cancer patients. Germline V lookup: CDR1 MNHEY, CDR2 SVGAGI. CDR3 length equals 14 residues. The germline V and J ends were trimmed by 5 bases and 5 bases, with 15 bases remaining between them. Measured with immunoSEQ multiplex PCR; TCRdb has only the in-frame clones, and not every one. The table lists around 150,000 clones, 80% to 90% of them singletons, with 1.7% in the top ten. This TCR was recovered from a man between 18 and 29 years old in good health. The V and J genes are TRBV6-5 and TRBJ1-2; D is undetermined. What was sequenced was blood. CDR3 sequence: CASSNSDIWYGYTF. DNA of the CDR3: TGTGCCAGCAGTAACAGCGATATCTGGTATGGCTACACCTTC.